What follows is one TCR beta chain and its context. Its cognate antigen is unknown. The method was immunoSEQ multiplex PCR; TCRdb's version includes in-frame clones alone and lacks a portion of them. The sample contains tens of thousands of clones, approximately 84% of which appear only once. This sample was taken from a study of OX40 agonist ivuxolimab in advanced cancers. In the study overall: As their treatment, patients were administered ivuxolimab, an agonistic anti-OX40 (CD134) antibody. Dosing consisted of intravenous ivuxolimab at 0.01 to 10 mg/kg every 2 weeks. People in dose escalation had one of these cancers: hepatocellular carcinoma, melanoma, renal cell or head and neck cancer.

Whole-study results and caveats: Expanded clones belonging to CD8+ T cells outnumbered, on average, those of CD4+.

Material: CD4+ or CD8+ T cells sorted from blood, obtained in a trial of the OX40 agonist ivuxolimab. This clonotype was obtained from an adult with an advanced solid tumor such as melanoma, head and neck, liver or kidney cancer.

CDR3 in amino acids: CASSSTGAGNTIYF. In nucleotides, the CDR3 is TGTGCCAGCAGCTCGACAGGGGCTGGAAACACCATATATTTT. The V and J genes are TRBV7-8 and TRBJ1-3; 8 nucleotides match TRBD1. The V segment lost 4 bases and the J segment 2 bases; nucleotides outside the gene matches: 1. The CDR3 is 14 amino acids. The germline V gene encodes CDR1 SGHVS and CDR2 FQNEAQ.